This entry concerns a single T cell receptor beta chain. The data were produced by immunoSEQ multiplex PCR, yet TCRdb's version contains in-frame clones alone and is incomplete. Altogether approximately 160,000 clones are present, approximately 90% being singletons, with the ten largest covering 2.6%. Germline CDR1 reads SGHRS; CDR2 reads YFSETQ. With 3 bases clipped from V and 0 bases from J, the junction kept 3 bases outside the gene matches. This CDR3 has 15 residues. The sample originates from a study of T cell responses to AZD1222 COVID-19 vaccine. The source was peripheral blood, collected on day 0 of AZD1222 vaccination. The TCR was taken from an adult in good health. The gene calls are TRBV5-1 and TRBJ2-1, with 7 bases fitting TRBD2. The CDR3 region is CASSSRGSSYNEQFF. The CDR3 DNA follows: TGCGCCAGCAGCTCCCGCGGGAGCTCCTACAATGAGCAGTTCTTC.